Listed here is a single TCR beta chain. This sample is part of a study of blood T cell repertoires in COVID-19. The method was immunoSEQ multiplex PCR; TCRdb's version includes in-frame clones alone and lacks a portion of them. The sample has about 380,000 clones; approximately 90% are singletons. The CDR3 covers 14 residues. Germline V gene lookup returns CDR1 ENHRY and CDR2 SYGVKD. The V end was cut by 3 bases, the J end by 5 bases, with 14 bases between. This TCR was sampled from a woman between 18 and 29 years old who had recovered from COVID-19. The V and J genes are TRBV10-3 and TRBJ2-7; the D is unclear. The sequencing sample was made of PBMCs or T cells enriched from blood (not recorded which). Here the CDR3 DNA reads TGTGCCATCAGTGACCATGCTAGGAACGACGAGCAGTACTTC. This translates into CAISDHARNDEQYF.